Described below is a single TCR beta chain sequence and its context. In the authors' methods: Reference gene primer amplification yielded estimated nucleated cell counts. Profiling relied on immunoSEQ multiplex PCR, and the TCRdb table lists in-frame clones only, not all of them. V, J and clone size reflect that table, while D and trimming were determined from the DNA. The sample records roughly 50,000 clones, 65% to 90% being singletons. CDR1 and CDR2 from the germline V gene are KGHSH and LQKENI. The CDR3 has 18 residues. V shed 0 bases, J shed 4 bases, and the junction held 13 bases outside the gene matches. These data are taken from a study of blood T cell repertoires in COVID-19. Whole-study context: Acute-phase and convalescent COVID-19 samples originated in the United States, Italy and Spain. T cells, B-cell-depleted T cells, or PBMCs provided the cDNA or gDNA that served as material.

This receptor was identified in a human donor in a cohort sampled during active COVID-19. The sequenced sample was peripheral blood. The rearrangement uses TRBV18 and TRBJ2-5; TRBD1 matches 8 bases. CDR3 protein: CASSPPSGAGGLGETQYF. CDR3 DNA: TGTGCCAGCTCACCACCCTCCGGGGCAGGGGGCCTGGGAGAGACCCAGTACTTC.